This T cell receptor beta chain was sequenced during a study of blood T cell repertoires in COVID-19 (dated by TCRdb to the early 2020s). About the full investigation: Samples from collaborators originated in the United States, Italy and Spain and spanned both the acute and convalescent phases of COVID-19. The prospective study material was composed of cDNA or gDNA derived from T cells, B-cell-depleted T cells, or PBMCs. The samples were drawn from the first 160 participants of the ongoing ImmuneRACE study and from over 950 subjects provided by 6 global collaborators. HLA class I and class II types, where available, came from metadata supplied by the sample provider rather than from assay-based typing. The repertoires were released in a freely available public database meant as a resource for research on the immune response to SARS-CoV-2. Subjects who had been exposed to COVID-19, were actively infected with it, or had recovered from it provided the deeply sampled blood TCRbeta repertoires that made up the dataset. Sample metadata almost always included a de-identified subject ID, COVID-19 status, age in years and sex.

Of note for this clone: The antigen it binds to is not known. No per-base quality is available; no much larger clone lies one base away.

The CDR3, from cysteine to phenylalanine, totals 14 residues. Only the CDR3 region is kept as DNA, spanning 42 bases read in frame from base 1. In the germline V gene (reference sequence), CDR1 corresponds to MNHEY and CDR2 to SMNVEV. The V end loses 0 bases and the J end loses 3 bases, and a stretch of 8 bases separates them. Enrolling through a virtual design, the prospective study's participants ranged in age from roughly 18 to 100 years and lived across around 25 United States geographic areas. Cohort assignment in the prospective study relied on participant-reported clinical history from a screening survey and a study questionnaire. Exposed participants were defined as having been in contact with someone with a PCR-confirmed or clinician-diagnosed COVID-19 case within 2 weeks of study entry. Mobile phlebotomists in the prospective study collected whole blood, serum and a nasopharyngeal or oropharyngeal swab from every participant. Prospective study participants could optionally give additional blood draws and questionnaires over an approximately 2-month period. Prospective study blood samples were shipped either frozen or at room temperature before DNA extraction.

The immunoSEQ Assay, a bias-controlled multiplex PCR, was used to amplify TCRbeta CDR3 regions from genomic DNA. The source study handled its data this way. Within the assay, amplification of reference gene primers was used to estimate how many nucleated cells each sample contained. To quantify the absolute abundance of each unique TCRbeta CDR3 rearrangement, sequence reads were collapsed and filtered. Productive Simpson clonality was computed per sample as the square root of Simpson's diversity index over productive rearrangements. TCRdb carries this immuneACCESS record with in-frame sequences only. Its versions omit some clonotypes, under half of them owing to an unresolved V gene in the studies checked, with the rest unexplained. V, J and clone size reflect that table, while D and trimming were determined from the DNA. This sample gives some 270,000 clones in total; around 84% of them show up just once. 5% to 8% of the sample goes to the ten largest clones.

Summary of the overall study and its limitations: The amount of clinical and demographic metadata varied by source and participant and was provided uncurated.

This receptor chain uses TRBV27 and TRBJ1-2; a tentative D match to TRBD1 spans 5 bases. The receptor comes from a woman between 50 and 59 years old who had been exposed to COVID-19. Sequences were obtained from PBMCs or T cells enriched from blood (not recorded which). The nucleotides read TGTGCCAGCAGTTTATCAACGGGGGACTATGGCTACACCTTC. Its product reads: CASSLSTGDYGYTF.